This T cell receptor beta chain was sequenced in a study of cytomegalovirus exposure and HLA in healthy donors. Overall study findings and caveats: Whilst most TCR sequences proved rare, a subset of public TCRs occurred across many donors. A later analysis found most CMV-associated TCR beta chains apparently HLA-restricted.

A note on this clone: What it binds is not known.

The CDR3 totals 15 residues. The junction had 9 bases not matched to a gene; V was cut back by 3 bases and J by 5 bases. Germline CDR1 reads SGHNT; CDR2 reads YYREEE (reference sequence). The study ran its PCR with 60 Vbeta and 13 Jbeta primers. TCRdb keeps only in-frame clones here, not all; method: immunoSEQ multiplex PCR. The table lists 150,000 to 160,000 clones, more than 75% of them singletons. The clonotype originates from a woman between 18 and 29 years old in good health and CMV-seronegative. The gene calls are TRBV5-4 and TRBJ1-1; 8 bases are a match to TRBD1. The sequenced material came from PBMCs. The CDR3 DNA follows: TGTGCCAGCAGCTCCCGGACAGGGCCACGTACTGAAGCTTTCTTT. This codes for CASSSRTGPRTEAFF.